The sequence of this T cell receptor (beta chain) was determined in a study of blood T cell repertoires in COVID-19. Study in general: Sites in the United States, Italy and Spain provided acute and convalescent COVID-19 samples. Sources were T cells, B-cell-depleted T cells, or PBMCs; the material itself was cDNA or gDNA.

The assay was immunoSEQ multiplex PCR, and TCRdb's table has in-frame clones only and misses some. This table holds approximately 22,000 clones, roughly 73% found once. This CDR3 has 17 residues. The germline gives CDR1 LGHNT, CDR2 FRNRAP. V gave up 3 bases and J gave up 5 bases, with 22 bases separating them. The sample comprised peripheral blood. The clonotype originates from a human donor in a cohort sampled during active or convalescent COVID-19. The V and J genes are TRBV12-5 and TRBJ1-2; D gene uncertain. The DNA of the CDR3 is TGTGCTAGTGGTTTAGTGACCGGAGGTCGGAGACTATATGGCTACACCTTC. Its translation is CASGLVTGGRRLYGYTF.